Following are 26 T cell receptor beta chains from one sample sequenced in a study of human T cells and chemical hapten exposure (dated by TCRdb to 2020 to 2022). The time point label, as the study defines it: patch test 1, 2 weeks after DPC sensitization. The treatment or condition label corresponds to: therapeutic diphenylcyclopropenone sensitization with weekly scalp DPC. Receptor libraries were prepared by RACE. The sequencing machine was a NextSeq 500. The raw public reads went through TCRdb reprocessing: fastp at Q25, MiXCR clone calling, in-frame beta chains kept. Entries are consolidated by CDR3 protein sequence, retaining the most common genes and DNA. The sample includes 65,000 to 95,000 distinct CDR3 sequences, with roughly 10% observed a single time. Under 4% of the sample belongs to the ten largest clones. The starting material was whole blood, obtained in connection with sensitization to the hapten diphenylcyclopropenone (DPC). The receptors were gathered from a woman between 55 and 75 years old with alopecia areata. Some clones in this sample may be carry-over from other donors' samples.

This chain joins TRBV20-1 and TRBJ2-3; 8 bases agree with TRBD1. This CDR3 comprises 15 residues. J lost 6 bases, V lost 6 bases, and 14 bases had no gene match. From germline, CDR1 is DFQATT and CDR2 SNEGSKA (reference sequence). CDR3 nucleotide sequence: TGCAGTGCCTCTGACAGGGGTGATGGAGTTGATACGCAGTATTTT. As protein: CSASDRGDGVDTQYF.

The sample holds many counts of this clonotype. The J gene is TRBJ2-2, the V gene TRBV3-1; TRBD1 might be the D (6 bases). CDR3 length: 14 amino acids. Trimming removed 8 bases at V and 7 bases at J, with 17 bases between. Germline CDR1 LGHDT, CDR2 YNNKEL (reference sequence). Written as DNA, the CDR3 is TGTGCCAGCGGAGCAGGGGTCCAGGACGGGGAGCTGTTTTTT. Its protein is CASGAGVQDGELFF.

This clonotype was picked up one time. This clone may be a read error of a much larger clone one base away. The rearrangement uses TRBV27 and TRBJ2-2, with D unresolved. Looked up from germline, CDR1 is MNHEY and CDR2 is SMNVEV (reference sequence). The ends were cut back, 3 bases at V and 7 bases at J, with 9 bases in the middle. The CDR3 length is 13 residues. The CDR3 DNA sequence: TGTGCCAGCAGTTTCTTGGCAGGCGGGGAGCTGTTTTTT. The encoded protein is CASSFLAGGELFF.

This clonotype was recorded at least ten times. The chain's CDR3 is CASSFPYGETEAFF. CDR3 bases: TGTGCCAGCAGCTTTCCCTACGGGGAAACTGAAGCTTTCTTT. The J gene is TRBJ1-1, the V gene TRBV7-9; no clear D. Germline CDR1 SEHNR, CDR2 FQNEAQ (reference sequence). The V end lost 3 bases, the J end lost 5 bases, and 13 bases lay between the germline ends. The CDR3 contains 14 residues.

This clonotype was counted at least ten times. V gene TRBV13 combines with J gene TRBJ2-3, with 13 bases lining up with TRBD2. This CDR3 is 18 amino acids long. The J segment lost 3 bases and the V segment lost 5 bases, leaving 11 bases of the junction unmatched. Germline assignment: CDR1 PRHDT and CDR2 FYEKMQ (reference sequence). CDR3 sequence reads: CASSPTTGLAGETDTQYF. The CDR3 DNA sequence: TGTGCCAGCAGCCCTACAACCGGACTAGCGGGGGAGACAGATACGCAGTATTTT. The full variable domain, rest sourced from reference TRBV13 and TRBJ2-3, is AAGVIQSPRHLIKEKRETATLKCYPIPRHDTVYWYQQGPGQDPQFLISFYEKMQSDKGSIPDRFSAQQFSDYHSELNMSSLELGDSALYFCASSPTTGLAGETDTQYFGPGTRLTVL.

V gene TRBV29-1 combines with J gene TRBJ2-4, with D perhaps TRBD1 or TRBD2 (5 bases each). The germline gives CDR1 SQVTM, CDR2 ANQGSEA. This CDR3 contains 14 residues. The V end lost 6 bases, the J end lost 0 bases, and 12 bases lay between the germline ends. CDR3 bases: TGCAGCGTCACGAGCGGACAAGCCAAAAACATTCAGTACTTC. It is translated as CSVTSGQAKNIQYF.

Note on this clonotype: This may arise from a read error, as a much more abundant clone is one base away. The chain recombines TRBV12-3 or TRBV12-4 with TRBJ2-3; 16 nucleotides line up with TRBD2. This CDR3 has 16 amino acids. The chain's CDR3 is CGSSLGLAGGTDTQYF. The CDR3, as DNA: TGTGGCAGCAGTTTGGGACTAGCGGGGGGGACAGATACGCAGTATTTT.

This clonotype occurred a few times. The V gene is TRBV3-1, the J gene TRBJ1-1; D remains unclear. Trimming stripped 1 base from V and 1 base from J, with 7 bases between. CDR1 is LGHDT, CDR2 YNNKEL, per germline (reference sequence). CDR3 length equals 14 residues. This CDR3 is CASSQVARNTEAFF. In DNA form, the CDR3 reads TGTGCCAGCAGCCAAGTAGCCAGGAACACTGAAGCTTTCTTT.

Only a few counts were recorded for this clonotype. This rearrangement joins TRBV20-1 to TRBJ2-7; D is uncertain. V lost 1 base to trimming and J lost 4 bases, with 8 bases between them. This CDR3 comprises 12 residues. Germline-derived CDR1 and CDR2 are DFQATT and SNEGSKA (reference sequence). The CDR3 sequence is CSARGFTYEQYF. DNA for the CDR3: TGCAGTGCTAGAGGGTTCACATACGAGCAGTACTTC.

This clonotype was picked up many times. V usage is TRBV7-2 and J usage is TRBJ2-5; D gene uncertain. The CDR3 consists of 15 residues. V was cut by 1 base and J by 0 bases, with 9 bases left in between. The germline V gene has CDR1 SGHTA and CDR2 FQGNSA. CDR3 loop: CASSLVTSYQETQYF. The CDR3 bases are TGTGCCAGCAGCTTAGTGACCTCATACCAAGAGACCCAGTACTTC.

This clonotype was detected only a few times. The chain carries TRBV30 and TRBJ2-3; unclear D gene. Looked up from germline, CDR1 is GTSNPN and CDR2 is SVGIG (reference sequence). The CDR3 is made up of 14 amino acids. V was shortened by 1 base and J by 6 bases, with 14 bases between the two germline ends. The CDR3 coding sequence is TGTGCCTGGAGTGAGGCCGCTACCCCCGATACGCAGTATTTT. Translated: CAWSEAATPDTQYF.

This clonotype was recorded at least ten times. The V and J genes are TRBV5-5 and TRBJ1-6, with D hard to call. The V gene lost 0 bases and the J gene lost 4 bases, with 5 bases spanning the gap. This CDR3 is 14 amino acids long. Germline V gene sequence: CDR1 SGHKS, CDR2 YYEKEE (reference sequence). CDR3 in DNA: TGTGCCAGCAGCTTGGTCAGGTATAATTCACCCCTCCACTTT. It translates to CASSLVRYNSPLHF.

This clonotype was observed at least ten times. A junction end diverges from the germline sequence, so it may reflect a read error. This chain connects TRBV5-1 to TRBJ1-2; 7 positions match TRBD1. Germline assignment: CDR1 SGHRS and CDR2 YFSETQ. The CDR3 has 13 residues. The CDR3 here is CASSSTGNYGYTF. CDR3 sequence (DNA): TGTGCCAGCAGCTCGACAGGGAACTATGGCTACACCTTC.

This clonotype was seen only a few times. The genes are TRBV5-1 and TRBJ1-1; D possibly corresponds to TRBD1 (6 bases). The CDR3 length is 13 residues. Per the germline V gene, CDR1 is SGHRS and CDR2 is YFSETQ. Trimming stripped 5 bases from V and 4 bases from J, with 12 bases between. The CDR3 DNA sequence: TGCGCCAGCAGTCGAAACAGGGCCACTGAAGCTTTCTTT. Amino acid sequence: CASSRNRATEAFF.

This clonotype was counted a few times. The rearrangement uses TRBV7-3 and TRBJ1-4; TRBD1 aligns across 7 bases. Germline V CDR1 and CDR2: SGHTA, FQGTGA. The CDR3 contains 16 residues. Trimming cost V 1 base and J 5 bases; bases outside gene matches: 7. DNA of the CDR3: TGTGCCAGCAGCTTAAGCGCGACAGGGCGGAATGAAAAACTGTTTTTT. This encodes CASSLSATGRNEKLFF.

In this sample, this clonotype turned up a few times. The V gene is TRBV9, the J gene TRBJ1-1; 7 bases map to TRBD1. CDR1 is SGDLS, CDR2 YYNGEE, per germline. The ends lost 4 bases at V and 1 base at J; junction bases unmatched: 4. The CDR3 has 14 residues. The CDR3 nucleotides are TGTGCCAGCAGCAAGACAGGGAAGAACACTGAAGCTTTCTTT. The encoded protein is CASSKTGKNTEAFF. Based on the CDR3 plus reference TRBV9 and TRBJ1-1, the full variable domain is DSGVTQTPKHLITATGQRVTLRCSPRSGDLSVYWYQQSLDQGLQFLIQYYNGEERAKGNILERFSAQQFPDLHSELNLSSLELGDSALYFCASSKTGKNTEAFFGQGTRLTVV.

V gene TRBV5-1 combines with J gene TRBJ2-3; TRBD2 matches at 11 bases. Unmatched junction bases numbered 6, after V lost 0 bases and J lost 0 bases. The CDR3 covers 18 residues. Germline-derived CDR1 and CDR2 are SGHRS and YFSETQ. Here the CDR3 reads CASSLVAGGHRSTDTQYF. CDR3 coding DNA: TGCGCCAGCAGCTTGGTAGCGGGGGGGCATCGGAGCACAGATACGCAGTATTTT. The variable domain in full, completed from reference TRBV5-1 and TRBJ2-3, reads KAGVTQTPRYLIKTRGQQVTLSCSPISGHRSVSWYQQTPGQGLQFLFEYFSETQRNKGNFPGRFSGRQFSNSRSEMNVSTLELGDSALYLCASSLVAGGHRSTDTQYFGPGTRLTVL.

This clonotype was detected a few times. This rearrangement joins TRBV5-4 to TRBJ1-1; tentative D call: TRBD1 (6 bases). This CDR3 is built from 16 residues. CDR1 and CDR2 from the germline V gene are SGHNT and YYREEE (reference sequence). V was clipped by 3 bases and J by 0 bases, with 15 bases between them. The CDR3 sequence: CASSSPWTVMNTEAFF. CDR3 DNA sequence: TGTGCCAGCAGCTCGCCATGGACAGTCATGAACACTGAAGCTTTCTTT. The complete variable domain, with remaining parts taken from reference TRBV5-4 and TRBJ1-1, reads ETGVTQSPTHLIKTRGQQVTLRCSSQSGHNTVSWYQQALGQGPQFIFQYYREEENGRGNFPPRFSGLQFPNYSSELNVNALELDDSALYLCASSSPWTVMNTEAFFGQGTRLTVV.

This clonotype was found many times. This rearrangement joins TRBV27 to TRBJ2-2, with 8 bases that match TRBD1. The trim removed 6 bases at V and 3 bases at J, leaving 3 bases unmatched. The CDR3 is 14 amino acids. Per germline, CDR1 MNHEY and CDR2 SMNVEV (reference sequence). The CDR3 nucleotides are TGTGCCAGCAGACAGGGACAGGACACCGGGGAGCTGTTTTTT. As protein: CASRQGQDTGELFF.

This clonotype was detected many times. CDR3 nucleotide sequence: TGCGCCAGCAGCTTGGCGGTAAGGGGGACAGTTCCTGGCTACACCTTC. Its protein is CASSLAVRGTVPGYTF. V is TRBV5-1 and J is TRBJ1-2; 7 bases agree with TRBD1. The CDR3 spans 16 residues. Germline loops: CDR1 SGHRS, CDR2 YFSETQ. V lost 0 bases, J lost 7 bases, and 12 bases stayed unmatched.

The chain links TRBV18 to TRBJ1-2; 7 positions agree with TRBD1. This CDR3 contains 18 residues. CDR1 KGHSH and CDR2 LQKENI come from the germline V gene. Trimming at V came to 0 bases and at J to 6 bases, leaving 16 bases not matched to a gene. For the CDR3, the DNA is TGTGCCAGCTCACCACCGATGCCAGGGGGTACGATCCGCCATGGCTACACCTTC. Its protein product is CASSPPMPGGTIRHGYTF.

The CDR3 loop reads CASSGLLQETQYF. The DNA for the CDR3 is TGTGCCTCCTCGGGTCTTCTCCAAGAGACCCAGTACTTC. The chain is built from TRBV2 and TRBJ2-5; D unresolved. Deletions cut 11 bases from V and 1 base from J, with 14 bases between. The CDR3 covers 13 residues. Germline CDR1 and CDR2: SNHLY and FYNNEI.

At least ten counts were recorded for this clonotype. The CDR3: CASSQEKWGTSTDTQYF. In DNA form, the CDR3 reads TGTGCCAGCAGCCAAGAGAAATGGGGAACTAGCACAGATACGCAGTATTTT. The V and J genes are TRBV3-1 and TRBJ2-3; unclear D gene. The CDR3 is made up of 17 amino acids. Germline V gene lookup returns CDR1 LGHDT and CDR2 YNNKEL (reference sequence). V was trimmed by 0 bases and J by 0 bases, leaving 13 bases between them.

This clonotype was seen a handful of times. This rearrangement joins TRBV3-1 to TRBJ1-6; D is uncertain. Per germline, CDR1 LGHDT and CDR2 YNNKEL (reference sequence). Between the trimmed V and J ends, which lost 2 bases and 4 bases, there was a span of 6 bases. CDR3 length equals 14 residues. DNA for the CDR3: TGTGCCAGCAGCCAATCGGAGTATAATTCACCCCTCCACTTT. The encoded protein is CASSQSEYNSPLHF. Full variable domain (remainder filled in from reference TRBV3-1 and TRBJ1-6): DTAVSQTPKYLVTQMGNDKSIKCEQNLGHDTMYWYKQDSKKFLKIMFSYNNKELIINETVPNRFSPKSPDKAHLNLHINSLELGDSAVYFCASSQSEYNSPLHFGNGTRLTVT.

This clonotype has more than one count but fewer than ten. The gene calls are TRBV18 and TRBJ1-2; D gene ambiguous. The CDR3 has 15 amino acids. Per germline, CDR1 KGHSH and CDR2 LQKENI. V was shortened by 6 bases and J by 0 bases, with 14 bases between the two germline ends. CDR3 nucleotide sequence: TGTGCCAGCTCGTCGGTGGAAAAAGCTAACTATGGCTACACCTTC. Translation: CASSSVEKANYGYTF.

This clonotype appeared many times. The chain uses TRBV4-1 and TRBJ1-5; D call uncertain. This CDR3 comprises 14 residues. The ends were cut back, 1 base at V and 9 bases at J, with 13 bases in the middle. Germline lookup yields CDR1 MGHRA and CDR2 YSYEKL. The CDR3 protein is CASSQVSTLGPQHF. CDR3 coding DNA: TGCGCCAGCAGCCAAGTATCCACCTTAGGGCCCCAGCATTTT.